One and the same sample provided the 11 T cell receptor beta chains below, sequenced in a study of technical replicates of blood from several donors. Profiling relied on immunoSEQ multiplex PCR, and the TCRdb table lists in-frame clones only, not all of them. This sample has roughly 80,000 clones, with 93% found just once. The sample was T cells isolated from PBMCs. Receptor source: a human donor in good health.

The rearrangement links TRBV7-8 to TRBJ2-4; maybe TRBD1 (5 bases). Trimming shortened V by 3 bases and J by 10 bases, and 13 bases separated the two germline ends. The CDR3 has 13 residues. Germline V gene sequence: CDR1 SGHVS, CDR2 FQNEAQ. The CDR3 protein is CASSFMQGKIQYF. The DNA for the CDR3 is TGTGCCAGCAGCTTTATGCAGGGAAAAATTCAGTACTTC.

The chain joins TRBV4-2 to TRBJ2-2, with D maybe TRBD2 (5 bases). Germline assignment: CDR1 LGHNA and CDR2 YNFKEQ. V lost 7 bases and J lost 7, with 10 bases in between. The CDR3 has 12 residues. CDR3 nucleotide sequence: TGTGCCAGCAATCCCGGGGTCGGGGAGCTGTTTTTT. It yields the protein CASNPGVGELFF.

The chain combines TRBV10-3 with TRBJ2-3; 9 bases match TRBD2. V lost 5 bases to trimming and J lost 3 bases; unmatched junction nucleotides: 6. Germline lookup yields CDR1 ENHRY and CDR2 SYGVKD. The CDR3 sequence is 15 residues long. The CDR3 loop is CAISLAGVGTDTQYF. Here the CDR3 DNA reads TGTGCCATCAGTTTAGCGGGAGTTGGGACAGATACGCAGTATTTT.

This clone occurred once. The chain couples TRBV5-5 to TRBJ2-7; TRBD1 is a possible D gene (5 bases). V shed 0 bases and J shed 3 bases, with 16 bases lying between them. CDR1 SGHKS and CDR2 YYEKEE come from the germline V gene (reference sequence). CDR3 size: 16 residues. The CDR3 DNA sequence: TGTGCCAGCAGCTTGGGGATGGTAGGGGTGCTCTACGAGCAGTACTTC. This gives the protein CASSLGMVGVLYEQYF. The complete variable domain, with remaining parts taken from reference TRBV5-5 and TRBJ2-7, reads DAGVTQSPTHLIKTRGQQVTLRCSPISGHKSVSWYQQVLGQGPQFIFQYYEKEERGRGNFPDRFSARQFPNYSSELNVNALLLGDSALYLCASSLGMVGVLYEQYFGPGTRLTVT.

CDR3 sequence: CASSPGLVDYEQYF. Here the CDR3 DNA reads TGTGCCAGCTCACCGGGACTAGTCGACTACGAGCAGTACTTC. The chain recombines TRBV18 with TRBJ2-7, with TRBD2 identical over 8 bases. This CDR3 comprises 14 residues. Trimming cost V 3 bases and J 3 bases; bases outside gene matches: 4. The V gene's germline CDR1 is KGHSH and CDR2 LQKENI.

The J gene is TRBJ1-1, the V gene TRBV20-1; D call uncertain. There are 11 residues in the CDR3. Germline V gene sequence: CDR1 DFQATT, CDR2 SNEGSKA (reference sequence). V lost 3 bases and J 5 bases, leaving 7 bases between the germline ends. The CDR3 coding sequence is TGCAGTGCTAGCCCGGTAACTGAAGCTTTCTTT. Translating it yields CSASPVTEAFF.

The chain combines TRBV11-3 with TRBJ2-1; 14 bases line up with TRBD2. CDR3 length: 17 amino acids. Trimming cost V 3 bases and J 9 bases; bases outside gene matches: 10. Germline assignment: CDR1 SGHNT and CDR2 YENEEA. CDR3 region: CASSLSGLAGGGGEQFF. CDR3 nucleotide sequence: TGTGCCAGCAGCTTGAGCGGACTAGCGGGAGGAGGAGGTGAGCAGTTCTTC.

The J gene is TRBJ2-1, the V gene TRBV7-3; 7 bases are shared with TRBD2. The ends lost 5 bases at V and 4 bases at J; junction bases unmatched: 5. CDR1 is SGHTA, CDR2 FQGTGA, per germline. The CDR3 loop spans 14 amino acids. CDR3 protein: CASSPSGVYNEQFF. For the CDR3, the DNA is TGTGCCAGCAGCCCCAGCGGGGTTTACAATGAGCAGTTCTTC.

The CDR3 DNA reads TGTGCCAGCAGCGCCGGGACAGGGATAAATCAGCCCCAGCATTTT. This translates into CASSAGTGINQPQHF. J is TRBJ1-5 and V is TRBV6-5; TRBD1 matches 9 bases. CDR1 is MNHEY, CDR2 SVGAGI, per germline. J was trimmed by 4 bases and V by 6 bases; bases with no gene match: 7. The CDR3 sequence is 15 residues long.

The chain carries TRBV5-4 and TRBJ1-3; tentative D call: TRBD1 (5 bases). The germline V and J ends were trimmed by 2 bases and 2 bases, with 8 bases remaining between them. Germline V gives CDR1 SGHNT, CDR2 YYREEE (reference sequence). The CDR3 is 14 residues long. The CDR3 loop reads CASSFWGAGNTIYF. The CDR3 DNA reads as TGTGCCAGCAGCTTCTGGGGGGCTGGAAACACCATATATTTT.

The chain couples TRBV6-1 to TRBJ2-7; 7 positions agree with TRBD1. The CDR3 totals 14 residues. Germline CDR1 is MNHNS and CDR2 is SASEGT. V lost 3 bases, J lost 3 bases, and 5 bases stayed unmatched. The CDR3: CASSDVQGIYEQYF. The CDR3 DNA is TGTGCCAGCAGTGATGTACAGGGGATCTACGAGCAGTACTTC.